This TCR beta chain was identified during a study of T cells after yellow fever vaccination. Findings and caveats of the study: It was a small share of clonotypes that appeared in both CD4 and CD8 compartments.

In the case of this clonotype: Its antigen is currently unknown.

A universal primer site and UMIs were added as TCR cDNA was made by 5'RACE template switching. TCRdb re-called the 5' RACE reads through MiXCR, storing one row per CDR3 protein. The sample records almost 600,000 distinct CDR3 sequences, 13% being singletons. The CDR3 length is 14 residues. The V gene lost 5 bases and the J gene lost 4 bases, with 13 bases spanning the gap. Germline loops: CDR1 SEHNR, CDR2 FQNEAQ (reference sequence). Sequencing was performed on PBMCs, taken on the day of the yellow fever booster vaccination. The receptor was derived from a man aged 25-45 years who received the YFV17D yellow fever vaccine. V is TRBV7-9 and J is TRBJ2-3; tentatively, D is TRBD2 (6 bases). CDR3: CASSRGSGSDTQYF. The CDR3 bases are TGTGCCAGCAGCCGGGGGTCAGGGTCAGATACGCAGTATTTT.